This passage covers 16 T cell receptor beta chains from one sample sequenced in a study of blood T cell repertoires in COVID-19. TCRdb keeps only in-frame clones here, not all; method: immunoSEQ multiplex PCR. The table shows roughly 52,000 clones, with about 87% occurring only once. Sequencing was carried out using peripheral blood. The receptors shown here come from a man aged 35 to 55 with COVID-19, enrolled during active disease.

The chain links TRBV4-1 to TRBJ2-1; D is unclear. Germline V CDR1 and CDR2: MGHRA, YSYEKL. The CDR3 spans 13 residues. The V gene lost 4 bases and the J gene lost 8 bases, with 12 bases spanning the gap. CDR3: CASSPIVVDEQFF. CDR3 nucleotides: TGCGCCAGCAGCCCGATAGTAGTGGATGAGCAGTTCTTC.

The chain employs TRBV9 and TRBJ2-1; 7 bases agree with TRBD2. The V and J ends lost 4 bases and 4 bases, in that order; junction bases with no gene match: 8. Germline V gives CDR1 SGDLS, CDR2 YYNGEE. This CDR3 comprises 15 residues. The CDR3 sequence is CASSYSGFGYNEQFF. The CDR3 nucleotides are TGTGCCAGCAGCTATAGCGGGTTTGGTTACAATGAGCAGTTCTTC. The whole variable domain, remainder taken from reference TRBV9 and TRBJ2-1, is DSGVTQTPKHLITATGQRVTLRCSPRSGDLSVYWYQQSLDQGLQFLIQYYNGEERAKGNILERFSAQQFPDLHSELNLSSLELGDSALYFCASSYSGFGYNEQFFGPGTRLTVL.

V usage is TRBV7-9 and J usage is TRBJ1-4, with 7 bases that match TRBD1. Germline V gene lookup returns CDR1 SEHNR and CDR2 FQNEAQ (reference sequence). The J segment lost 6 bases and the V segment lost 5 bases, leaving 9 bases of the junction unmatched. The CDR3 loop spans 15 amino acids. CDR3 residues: CASSVRQGSDEKLFF. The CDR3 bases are TGTGCCAGCAGCGTCCGACAGGGATCTGATGAAAAACTGTTTTTT.

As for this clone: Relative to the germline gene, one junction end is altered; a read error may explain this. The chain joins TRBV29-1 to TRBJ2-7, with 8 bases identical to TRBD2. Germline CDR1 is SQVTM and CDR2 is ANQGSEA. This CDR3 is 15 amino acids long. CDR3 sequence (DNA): TGCCGCGTTCGGGGCGGGACCGGGGGGGCCTACGAGCAGTACTTC. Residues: CRVRGGTGGAYEQYF.

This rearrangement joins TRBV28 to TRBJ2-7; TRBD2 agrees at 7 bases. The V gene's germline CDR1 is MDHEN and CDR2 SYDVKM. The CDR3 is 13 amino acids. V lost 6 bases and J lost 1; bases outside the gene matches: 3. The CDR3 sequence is CASRRSGSYEQYF. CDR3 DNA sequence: TGTGCCAGCAGACGTAGCGGGTCCTACGAGCAGTACTTC.

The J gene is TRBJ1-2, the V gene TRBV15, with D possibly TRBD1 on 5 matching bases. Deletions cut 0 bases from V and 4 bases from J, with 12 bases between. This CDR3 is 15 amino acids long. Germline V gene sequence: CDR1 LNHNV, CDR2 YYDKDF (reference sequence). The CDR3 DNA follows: TGTGCCACCAGCAGAGACCCGACAGACCTCTATGGCTACACCTTC. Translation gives CATSRDPTDLYGYTF.

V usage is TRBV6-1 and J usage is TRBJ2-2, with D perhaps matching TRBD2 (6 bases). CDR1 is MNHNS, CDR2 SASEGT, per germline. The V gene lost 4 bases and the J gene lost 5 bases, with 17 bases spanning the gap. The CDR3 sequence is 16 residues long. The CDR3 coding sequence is TGTGCCAGCAGTGTGTTTGGGGGGATCGAGACCGGGGAGCTGTTTTTT. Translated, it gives CASSVFGGIETGELFF.

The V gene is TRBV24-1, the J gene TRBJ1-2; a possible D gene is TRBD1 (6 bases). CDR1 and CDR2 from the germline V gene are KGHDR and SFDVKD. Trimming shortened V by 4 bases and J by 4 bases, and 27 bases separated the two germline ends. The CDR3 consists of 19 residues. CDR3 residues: CATSDRRKKKNRATYGYTF. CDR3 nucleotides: TGTGCCACCAGTGACCGTAGGAAGAAGAAGAACAGGGCCACCTATGGCTACACCTTC.

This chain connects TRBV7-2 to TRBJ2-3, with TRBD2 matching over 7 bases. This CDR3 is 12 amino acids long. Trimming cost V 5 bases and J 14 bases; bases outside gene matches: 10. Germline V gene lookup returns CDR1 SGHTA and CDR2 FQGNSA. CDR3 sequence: CASSRLAATGYF. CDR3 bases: TGTGCCAGCAGCCGGCTAGCGGCAACTGGGTATTTT.

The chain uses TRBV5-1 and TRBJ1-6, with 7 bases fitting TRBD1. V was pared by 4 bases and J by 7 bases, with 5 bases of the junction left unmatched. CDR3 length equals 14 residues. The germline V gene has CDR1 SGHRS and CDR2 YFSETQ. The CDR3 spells CASSPTGPNSPLHF. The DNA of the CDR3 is TGCGCCAGCAGCCCGACAGGGCCAAATTCACCCCTCCACTTT.

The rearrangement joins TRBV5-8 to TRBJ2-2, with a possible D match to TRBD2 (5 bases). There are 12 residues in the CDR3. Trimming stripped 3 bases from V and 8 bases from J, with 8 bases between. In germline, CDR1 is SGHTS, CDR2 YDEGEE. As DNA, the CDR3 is TGTGCCAGCAGCTGGAGGTTGGGGGAGCTGTTTTTT. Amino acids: CASSWRLGELFF.

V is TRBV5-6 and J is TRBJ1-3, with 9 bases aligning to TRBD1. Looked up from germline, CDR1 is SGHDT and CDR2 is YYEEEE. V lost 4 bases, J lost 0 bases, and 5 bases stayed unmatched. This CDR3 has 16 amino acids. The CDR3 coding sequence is TGTGCCAGCAGCCGGACAGGGGCCAGCTCTGGAAACACCATATATTTT. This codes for CASSRTGASSGNTIYF.

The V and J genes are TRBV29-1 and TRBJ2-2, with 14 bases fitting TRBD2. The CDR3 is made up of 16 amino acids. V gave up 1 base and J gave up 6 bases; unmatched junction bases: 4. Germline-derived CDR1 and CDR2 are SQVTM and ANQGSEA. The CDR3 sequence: CSVEVTSGRGPGELFF. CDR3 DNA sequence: TGCAGCGTTGAAGTGACTAGCGGGAGGGGCCCCGGGGAGCTGTTTTTT.

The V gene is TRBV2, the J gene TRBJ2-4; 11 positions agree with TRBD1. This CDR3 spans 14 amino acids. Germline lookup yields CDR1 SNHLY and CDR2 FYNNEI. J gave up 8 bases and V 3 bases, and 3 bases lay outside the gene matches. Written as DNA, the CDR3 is TGTGCCAGCAGTGAGGACAGGGGGCGGGACATTCAGTACTTC. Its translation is CASSEDRGRDIQYF.

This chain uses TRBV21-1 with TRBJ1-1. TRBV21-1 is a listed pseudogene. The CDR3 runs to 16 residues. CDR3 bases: TGTGCCAGCACCTCGCAAGGGCCGGGAATAATCGCTGAAGCTTTCTTT. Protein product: CASTSQGPGIIAEAFF.

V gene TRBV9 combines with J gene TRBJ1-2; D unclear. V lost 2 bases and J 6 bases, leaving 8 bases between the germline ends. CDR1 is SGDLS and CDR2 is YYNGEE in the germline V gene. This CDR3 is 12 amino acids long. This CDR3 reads CASSVEGNGYTF. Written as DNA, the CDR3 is TGTGCCAGCAGCGTGGAGGGTAATGGCTACACCTTC.